This TCR beta chain stems from a study of molecular identifiers for immune sequencing clone quantification. The overall study: In replicates, RNA from roughly 20,000 or 100,000 naive CD8 cells was divided five ways and four parts were sequenced.

The authors built bulk TCR libraries by previously described methods with listed TCR primers. TCRdb used MiXCR to reprocess the PCR reads, holding one entry per CDR3 protein. The sample gives 85,000 to 90,000 distinct CDR3 sequences, under 20% of which show up once; roughly 0.85% is in the top ten. A CD8+CD4-CCR7+CD45RA+ phenotype served as the sorting definition for naive CD8 T cells. V lost 3 bases and J lost 4, with 13 bases in between. From germline, CDR1 is SGHTA and CDR2 FQGNSA. The CDR3 totals 15 residues. This clonotype was observed many times. Its antigen remains unknown. General study findings and limits: Over 98% of effector molecules, yet under 1% of naive-cell molecules, were held by clones above 20 RNA copies.

The source is a human donor in good health. Some libraries in this study had Jurkat cell RNA spiked in. Sequenced material: naive CD8+ T cells from blood, with Jurkat cell RNA spiked in. Stated subset: FACS-sorted CD8+CD4-CCR7+CD45RA+ naive T cells. This chain joins TRBV7-2 and TRBJ2-1, with D perhaps matching TRBD1 or TRBD2 (5 bases each). CDR3: CASSFEGRTYNEQFF. The CDR3, as DNA: TGTGCCAGCAGCTTTGAGGGGAGAACATACAATGAGCAGTTCTTC.